This T cell receptor (beta chain) derives from a study of blood T cell repertoires in COVID-19. Study-wide context: The samples span acute and convalescent COVID-19 from the United States, Italy and Spain.

This clone came up a few times. Sequencing was performed with immunoSEQ multiplex PCR; in TCRdb, only in-frame clones are kept and a portion is missing. Seen here are over 200,000 clones, under 85% observed once, and the top ten hold around 1.8%. Recruitment covered 20 to 25 US areas and drew participants whose ages spanned roughly 18 to 100 years. Participants reported their clinical history, and cohort assignment relied on those reports. The germline V and J ends were trimmed by 4 bases and 0 bases, with 13 bases remaining between them. Per germline, CDR1 MNHEY and CDR2 SVGEGT. CDR3 length: 15 amino acids.

The chain links TRBV6-2 or TRBV6-3 to TRBJ2-7, with D unclear. The material sequenced was PBMCs or T cells enriched from blood (not recorded which). This receptor was obtained from a man in his 60s who had recovered from COVID-19. CDR3 residues: CASSSSGESSYEQYF. Here the CDR3 DNA reads TGTGCCAGCAGTTCGTCCGGAGAAAGCTCCTACGAGCAGTACTTC.